This T cell receptor (beta chain) was observed in a study of blood T cell repertoires in COVID-19 (dated by TCRdb to the early 2020s). For the wider study: Samples covering the acute and convalescent phases of COVID-19 were provided by collaborators in the United States, Italy and Spain. The prospective study material was composed of cDNA or gDNA derived from T cells, B-cell-depleted T cells, or PBMCs. Deeply sampled blood TCRbeta repertoires from subjects exposed to, actively infected with, or recovered from COVID-19 were included in the dataset. A freely available public database, intended as a resource for researchers studying the immune response to SARS-CoV-2, is where the repertoires were released. Samples came from the ongoing ImmuneRACE study (first 160 participants) plus 1,254 subjects from 6 global collaborators. The sample metadata nearly always contained a de-identified subject ID, COVID-19 status, age in years and sex. Where available, HLA class I and class II types were obtained from metadata supplied by the sample provider rather than from assay-based typing. Study-wide findings and limitations: The amount of clinical and demographic metadata varied by source and participant and was provided uncurated.

The immunoSEQ Assay, a bias-controlled multiplex PCR, was used to amplify TCRbeta CDR3 regions from genomic DNA. Regarding the original processing steps: Nucleated cell counts per sample were estimated from amplification of reference gene primers within the assay. To quantify the absolute abundance of each unique TCRbeta CDR3 rearrangement, sequence reads were collapsed and filtered. For each sample, productive Simpson clonality was calculated by taking the square root of Simpson's diversity index across productive rearrangements. Entries here come from immuneACCESS through TCRdb and include only in-frame sequences with V and J called. Some clones fail to appear in such tables; in the studies checked, an unresolved V gene covers under half of the shortfall, and the cause of the remainder is unknown. That table is the source of V, J and clone size, and D and trimming were worked out from the DNA. This sample has 450,000 to 500,000 clones in its table, and over 75% of those were observed once. The ten largest clonotypes hold 3% to 4% of the sample.

The germline V gene (reference sequence) yields LNHDA for CDR1 and SQIVND for CDR2. V is cut back by 8 bases and J by 8 bases, with 7 bases in the junction unmatched. There are 14 amino acids in the CDR3, from cysteine to phenylalanine inclusive. CDR3 DNA only is kept here, 42 bases in frame from base 1. Of note for this clone: Its specific antigen is unknown. One base away there is no much larger clone; base qualities are not given.

The collaborating institutions used their own protocols to collect whole blood in K2EDTA tubes. For TCRbeta analysis, collaborator samples were shipped as frozen whole blood, as isolated PBMCs, or as DNA extracted from either sample type. The source of this sequence is a human donor in a cohort sampled during active COVID-19. The sample was peripheral blood. The chain was built from TRBV19 and TRBJ1-6, with 9 junctional bases fitting TRBD1. The nucleotides read TGTGCCAGTCAGGACAGGGGAGGCGATTCACCCCTCCACTTT. This sequence encodes CASQDRGGDSPLHF.